The rows below give T cell receptor beta chains drawn from one sample of a study of spatial heterogeneity in lung cancer. TCRdb used MiXCR to reprocess the 5' RACE reads, holding one entry per CDR3 protein. The data contain around 6,000 distinct CDR3 sequences, 15% to 20% of them singletons. This specimen was lung tumor tissue, taken at surgery. The receptors shown here come from a male donor with early-stage non-small cell lung cancer. The CDR3 runs from the conserved cysteine through the conserved F or W. D genes are given only for firm matches. Not every row has a clone size; where given, it reads once, few, many or a size class.

d_call: TRBD1; clone_size: medium-sized; v_call: TRBV10-2; j_call: TRBJ2-2; cdr3_nt: TGCGCCAGCAGTCGAAAGCCGGGACAGCGCCCTAACACCGGGGAGCTGTTTTTT; cdr3_aa: CASSRKPGQRPNTGELFF
d_call: TRBD2; clone_size: many; v_call: TRBV12-3/TRBV12-4; j_call: TRBJ2-7; cdr3_nt: TGTGCCAGCAGTTTAGTCGGGGGAGGGTTGTACGAGCAGTACTTC; cdr3_aa: CASSLVGGGLYEQYF
d_call: .; clone_size: medium-sized; v_call: TRBV7-6; j_call: TRBJ1-1; cdr3_nt: TGTGCCAGCAGCTCTGTTTCGTCCGAAGCTTTCTTT; cdr3_aa: CASSSVSSEAFF
d_call: .; clone_size: medium-sized; v_call: TRBV5-4; j_call: TRBJ2-1; cdr3_nt: TGTGCCAGCAGCGTAGACAATGAGCAGTTCTTC; cdr3_aa: CASSVDNEQFF
d_call: .; clone_size: .; v_call: TRBV13; j_call: TRBJ2-1; cdr3_nt: TGTGCCAGCAGAGTGACTAGCTCCTACAATGAGCAGTTCTTC; cdr3_aa: CASRVTSSYNEQFF
d_call: .; clone_size: medium-sized; v_call: TRBV7-6; j_call: TRBJ2-3; cdr3_nt: TGTGCCAGCAGCTTAGGGATGGGCCGCACAGATACGCAGTATTTT; cdr3_aa: CASSLGMGRTDTQYF
d_call: TRBD2; clone_size: many; v_call: TRBV5-4; j_call: TRBJ2-3; cdr3_nt: TGTGCCAGCACATCCCGGCTAGCGGGAGCGGTTTCAGATACGCAGTATTTT; cdr3_aa: CASTSRLAGAVSDTQYF
d_call: .; clone_size: few; v_call: TRBV6-2/TRBV6-3; j_call: TRBJ1-1; cdr3_nt: TGTGCCAGCAGTTATGCCAGGGGAGATTGGAACACTGAAGCTTTCTTT; cdr3_aa: CASSYARGDWNTEAFF
d_call: .; clone_size: few; v_call: TRBV4-3; j_call: TRBJ2-7; cdr3_nt: TGCGCCAGCAGCCAAGTTACGTCCTACGAGCAGTACTTC; cdr3_aa: CASSQVTSYEQYF
d_call: .; clone_size: few; v_call: TRBV7-8; j_call: TRBJ1-1; cdr3_nt: TGTGCCAGCAGCTCCTGGGAGAACACTGAAGCTTTCTTT; cdr3_aa: CASSSWENTEAFF
d_call: TRBD1; clone_size: few; v_call: TRBV11-3; j_call: TRBJ2-5; cdr3_nt: TGTGCCAGCAGCCCGGGGACAGGGTTGACGGAGACCCAGTACTTC; cdr3_aa: CASSPGTGLTETQYF
d_call: .; clone_size: medium-sized; v_call: TRBV18; j_call: TRBJ2-6; cdr3_nt: TGTGCCAGCTCCCAGACCGGGACCCTGAGCTCTGGGGCCAACGTCCTGACTTTC; cdr3_aa: CASSQTGTLSSGANVLTF
d_call: .; clone_size: medium-sized; v_call: TRBV27; j_call: TRBJ1-1; cdr3_nt: TGTGCCAGCAGTTTGGGGACGGGGCGAGCTTTCTTT; cdr3_aa: CASSLGTGRAFF
d_call: .; clone_size: .; v_call: TRBV19; j_call: TRBJ1-5; cdr3_nt: TGTGCCAGTAGTAAACAGGGCAATCAGCCCCAGCATTTT; cdr3_aa: CASSKQGNQPQHF
d_call: TRBD2; clone_size: medium-sized; v_call: TRBV7-9; j_call: TRBJ2-1; cdr3_nt: TGTGCCAGCAGCCCTCGGAGACTAGCGGGGCAGACGGATGAGCAGTTCTTC; cdr3_aa: CASSPRRLAGQTDEQFF
d_call: TRBD2; clone_size: many; v_call: TRBV5-1; j_call: TRBJ2-5; cdr3_nt: TGCGCCAGCAGCTTAGGGGGAGCTAGCGGGAAAGAGACCCAGTACTTC; cdr3_aa: CASSLGGASGKETQYF
d_call: .; clone_size: medium-sized; v_call: TRBV12-3/TRBV12-4; j_call: TRBJ2-4; cdr3_nt: TGTGCCAGCAGCCCGGGGGGCCCACTCCTGTCGGTGAACATTCAGTACTTC; cdr3_aa: CASSPGGPLLSVNIQYF
d_call: .; clone_size: .; v_call: TRBV10-2; j_call: TRBJ2-7; cdr3_nt: TGCGCCAGCAGTGAGACCGTGTTCGAGCAGTACTTC; cdr3_aa: CASSETVFEQYF
d_call: .; clone_size: .; v_call: TRBV12-3/TRBV12-4; j_call: TRBJ2-6; cdr3_nt: TGTGCCAGCAGTTTAGATCGCAGGGCGCCCCTCTCTGGGGCCAACGTCCTGACTTTC; cdr3_aa: CASSLDRRAPLSGANVLTF
d_call: .; clone_size: medium-sized; v_call: TRBV11-3; j_call: TRBJ2-6; cdr3_nt: TGTGCCAGCAGCGGAGGAATCTCTGGGGCCAACGTCCTGACTTTC; cdr3_aa: CASSGGISGANVLTF
d_call: .; clone_size: medium-sized; v_call: TRBV11-2; j_call: TRBJ2-5; cdr3_nt: TGTGCCAGCAGCTTACAGCGGGCAGGGGAGACCCAGTACTTC; cdr3_aa: CASSLQRAGETQYF